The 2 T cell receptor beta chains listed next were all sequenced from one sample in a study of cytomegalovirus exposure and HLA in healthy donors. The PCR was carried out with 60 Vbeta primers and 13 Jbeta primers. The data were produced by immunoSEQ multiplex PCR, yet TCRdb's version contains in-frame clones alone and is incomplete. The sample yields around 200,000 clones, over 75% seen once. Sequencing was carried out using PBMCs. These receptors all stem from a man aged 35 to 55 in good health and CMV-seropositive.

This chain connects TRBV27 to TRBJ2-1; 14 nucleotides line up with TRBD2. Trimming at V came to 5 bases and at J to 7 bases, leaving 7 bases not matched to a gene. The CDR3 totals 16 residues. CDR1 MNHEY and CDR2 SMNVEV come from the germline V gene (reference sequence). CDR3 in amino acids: CASSPRTSGGINEQFF. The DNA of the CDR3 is TGTGCCAGCAGTCCGCGGACTAGCGGGGGGATTAATGAGCAGTTCTTC.

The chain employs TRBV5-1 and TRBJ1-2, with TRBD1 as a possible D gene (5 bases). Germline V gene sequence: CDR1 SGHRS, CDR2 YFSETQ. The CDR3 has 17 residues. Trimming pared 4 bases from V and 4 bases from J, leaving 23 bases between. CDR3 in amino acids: CASSPWGRSGFSYGYTF. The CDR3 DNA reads TGCGCCAGCAGCCCTTGGGGCAGGTCGGGTTTCTCCTATGGCTACACCTTC.